This record concerns one TCR beta chain sequence. Its antigen is as yet unknown. This sample stems from a study of Tregs in tolerant kidney transplant recipients. Study-wide findings and caveats: Findings come from small patient numbers and require larger validation.

The nonmyeloablative bone marrow transplants came from related graft donors, with transient mixed chimerism. CD4+CD25+CD127- Tregs, CD4+CD25- non-Tregs, CD4 and CD8 cells were sorted. The assay was immunoSEQ multiplex PCR, and TCRdb's table has in-frame clones only and misses some. Among 81,000 or so clones listed, more than 85% were seen once. The V gene's germline CDR1 is DFQATT and CDR2 SNEGSKA (reference sequence). The CDR3 is made up of 11 amino acids. With 6 bases removed from V and 6 bases from J, the gap between germline ends came to 11 bases. The source material was CD4+ T cells from blood (PBMCs), sampled 24 months after the transplant. The receptor was derived from a human patient who received a combined kidney and bone marrow transplant. Some T cells may possibly be graft donor cells. The chain employs TRBV20-1 and TRBJ1-2; D is perhaps TRBD1 (6 bases). Here the CDR3 DNA reads TGCAGTGCGGGCAGGGGTAATGGCTACACCTTC. It yields the protein CSAGRGNGYTF.